This T cell receptor (beta chain) was captured by sequencing in a study of T cells in Graves' hyperthyroidism and ophthalmopathy. Study-level points and caveats: Most thyroid-expanded clonotypes above 0.001 were also found in blood. Ophthalmopathy and stable hyperthyroidism were separated by a 13 V-J model.

Germline assignment: CDR1 SGHRS and CDR2 YFSETQ. Unmatched junction bases numbered 2, after V lost 2 bases and J lost 9 bases. The CDR3 has 13 amino acids. This clonotype was seen a few times. Its antigen is not known. Amplified TCR beta CDR3 regions derived from RNA transcripts. The primer set for the first-round RT-PCR of the TCR CDR3 was HTBI. TCRdb used MiXCR to reprocess the multiplex PCR reads, holding one entry per CDR3 protein. The repertoire holds roughly 500,000 distinct CDR3 sequences, with around 45% as singletons. This receptor was identified in an adult woman with Graves' disease, either hyperthyroidism or ophthalmopathy (not recorded which). The sample was peripheral blood or thyroid tissue (not recorded which). The chain recombines TRBV5-1 with TRBJ1-6, with 7 bases fitting TRBD1. The CDR3 DNA sequence: TGCGCCAGCAGCTTTTCAGGGGGTTCACCCCTCCACTTT. Its translation: CASSFSGGSPLHF. The variable domain in full, completed from reference TRBV5-1 and TRBJ1-6, reads KAGVTQTPRYLIKTRGQQVTLSCSPISGHRSVSWYQQTPGQGLQFLFEYFSETQRNKGNFPGRFSGRQFSNSRSEMNVSTLELGDSALYLCASSFSGGSPLHFGNGTRLTVT.